A selection of T cell receptor beta chains follows, all from one sample in a study of T cell responses to AZD1222 COVID-19 vaccine. Using immunoSEQ multiplex PCR, the repertoire was profiled, and TCRdb retains in-frame clones only, with some absent. The table has around 99,000 clones, around 90% seen once. Source: peripheral blood, taken 28 days after the second AZD1222 dose. The receptors derive from an adult who received the AZD1222 COVID-19 vaccine. Each CDR3 is given with its conserved first and last residue. A D gene is named only where the DNA matches it firmly. Clone size, where shown, is once, few, many, or a class for clones that have expanded.

v_gene	abundance	j_gene	d_gene	CDR3nt	CDR3aa
TRBV7-2	NA	TRBJ2-3	NA	TGTGCCAGCAGCTTAGGTAGGGGGGCTCGCACAGATACGCAGTATTTT	CASSLGRGARTDTQYF
TRBV7-8	NA	TRBJ1-3	TRBD1	TGTGCCAGCAGCTTAGGGACAGGGGTTGGTGGAAACACCATATATTTT	CASSLGTGVGGNTIYF
TRBV19	NA	TRBJ1-2	TRBD1	TGTGCCAGTAGTACCGGCGGACAGGGGACTGCTGGCTACACCTTC	CASSTGGQGTAGYTF
TRBV3-1/TRBV3-2	NA	TRBJ2-7	NA	TGTGCCAGCAGCCAAGATGGGGGAGAGCAGTACTTC	CASSQDGGEQYF
TRBV6-1	once	TRBJ1-2	NA	TGTGCCGGCAGTGAAACTTACGAGTCTAACTATGGCTACACCTTC	CAGSETYESNYGYTF
TRBV4-1	NA	TRBJ1-5	NA	TGCGCCAGCAGCCAAGGGGGTAATCAGCCCCAGCATTTT	CASSQGGNQPQHF
TRBV7-2	NA	TRBJ2-7	NA	TGTGCCAGCAGCTTAGTAAGTTGGTATCGGCCGGCTATGAAATACGAGCAGTACTTC	CASSLVSWYRPAMKYEQYF
TRBV24-1	NA	TRBJ1-2	NA	TGTGCCACCAGTGTTCCAGGGAACTATGGCTACACCTTC	CATSVPGNYGYTF
TRBV7-2	once	TRBJ2-3	NA	TGTGCCAGCAGCTTAGCGGTCGCTGATACGCAGTATTTT	CASSLAVADTQYF
TRBV6-1	NA	TRBJ1-2	TRBD1	TGTGCCAGCAGTGAAGGACCGGGACAGGGTGCCGGCTACACCTTC	CASSEGPGQGAGYTF
TRBV5-1	NA	TRBJ2-7	TRBD1	TGCGCCAGCAGATCTCCCGGGACAGGGGGTAAGGAGTACTTC	CASRSPGTGGKEYF
TRBV29-1	NA	TRBJ1-5	TRBD1	TGCAGCGTTGAATCAGGGGGGAATCAGCCCCAGCATTTT	CSVESGGNQPQHF
TRBV29-1	NA	TRBJ1-2	TRBD1	TGCAGCGTTGCGACGGGGACAGAGTATGGCTACACCTTC	CSVATGTEYGYTF
TRBV5-1	NA	TRBJ1-6	NA	TGCGCCAGCAGCTCAGGACAGTGGGATTCACCCCTCCACTTT	CASSSGQWDSPLHF
TRBV7-2	NA	TRBJ1-6	NA	TGTGCCAGCAGCCCCCGGTGGGGGGAGGGTAATTCACCCCTCCACTTT	CASSPRWGEGNSPLHF
TRBV5-6	NA	TRBJ1-1	NA	TGTGCCAGCAGCGGCGACAGCATGAACACTGAAGCTTTCTTT	CASSGDSMNTEAFF
TRBV5-4	NA	TRBJ2-3	NA	TGTGCCAGCAGCTTGCGGACTATCCCTAGCACAGATACGCAGTATTTT	CASSLRTIPSTDTQYF
TRBV2	NA	TRBJ2-3	NA	TGTGCCAGCGTTACGGCGCGGGGCGGGGATACGCAGTATTTT	CASVTARGGDTQYF
TRBV12-5	few	TRBJ2-3	NA	TGTGCTAGTGCCAAGGGCACATTCTGGGATACGCAGTATTTT	CASAKGTFWDTQYF
TRBV11-2	NA	TRBJ1-1	TRBD1	TGTGCCAGCAGCTTGACGACAGGGGACACTGAAGCTTTCTTT	CASSLTTGDTEAFF
TRBV18	NA	TRBJ1-1	TRBD1	TGTGCCAGCTCACCCACGGGACAGAACATCGCTGAAGCTTTCTTT	CASSPTGQNIAEAFF
TRBV18	NA	TRBJ1-2	NA	TGTGCCAGCTCATACGGGACGGGGACGGGCTATGGCTACACCTTC	CASSYGTGTGYGYTF
TRBV12-3/TRBV12-4	NA	TRBJ2-1	NA	TGTGCCAGCAGTCCCGATACGGCACAGTTCTTC	CASSPDTAQFF
TRBV6-5	NA	TRBJ2-5	NA	TGTGCCAGCAGTTACCCCACAGGGGGGGGGCAAGAGACCCAGTACTTC	CASSYPTGGGQETQYF
TRBV30	NA	TRBJ1-5	TRBD1	TGTGCCTGGACCTGGGGACAGGCCCGCAATCAGCCCCAGCATTTT	CAWTWGQARNQPQHF
TRBV7-2	NA	TRBJ1-2	NA	TGTGCCAGCAGCTTAGATGCCCTCTATGGCTACACCTTC	CASSLDALYGYTF
TRBV28	NA	TRBJ2-5	NA	TGTGCCAGCAGTTTGGGCGATCGGGAGACCCAGTACTTC	CASSLGDRETQYF
TRBV5-8	few	TRBJ1-2	NA	TGTGCCAGCAGCCGAAGGTGGGCGACGAAGGAGTTCTATGGCTACACCTTC	CASSRRWATKEFYGYTF
TRBV6-6	NA	TRBJ1-2	NA	TGTGCCAGCAGTTACTCAGGAGTGAGCGGTGGCTACACCTTC	CASSYSGVSGGYTF
TRBV10-3	NA	TRBJ2-7	NA	TGTGCCATCAGGCGGGACGGAGTTATCGAGCAGTACTTC	CAIRRDGVIEQYF
TRBV13	NA	TRBJ2-3	TRBD2	TGTGCCAGCAGCTTAGCTCTAGCGGACACAGATACGCAGTATTTT	CASSLALADTDTQYF
TRBV19	NA	TRBJ2-2	NA	TGTGCCAGTACCCCGGGACGGACGAACACCGGGGAGCTGTTTTTT	CASTPGRTNTGELFF
TRBV5-1	NA	TRBJ2-7	TRBD1	TGCGCCAGCAGCAAAGGGACAGGGGCTTCGGCCGAGCAGTACTTC	CASSKGTGASAEQYF
TRBV28	NA	TRBJ1-6	NA	TGTGCCAGCAGTTCACCCGGGGGCTCCTATAATTCACCCCTCCACTTT	CASSSPGGSYNSPLHF
TRBV6-5	NA	TRBJ1-1	NA	TGTGCCAGCAGTTACGGCTGGGCTGGGAACACTGAAGCTTTCTTT	CASSYGWAGNTEAFF
TRBV3-1/TRBV3-2	NA	TRBJ2-1	NA	TGTGCCAGCAGCCTGACAGCCTACAATGAGCAGTTCTTC	CASSLTAYNEQFF
TRBV14	few	TRBJ1-6	TRBD1	TGTGCCAGCAGCCAAGTAACAGGGGGTAATTCACCCCTCCACTTT	CASSQVTGGNSPLHF
TRBV4-1	NA	TRBJ1-4	TRBD1	TGCGCCAGCAGCCAAGTCAGGACAGGGGGCATAGGGGAAAAACTGTTTTTT	CASSQVRTGGIGEKLFF